This entry is about one TCR beta chain. Its antigen remains unidentified. Germline V gene lookup returns CDR1 MNHEY and CDR2 SVGAGI. The CDR3 loop spans 11 amino acids. This specimen comes from a study of blood T cells in healthy people across ages. Study observations and caveats: A roughly linear fall in TCR beta diversity per million T cells was seen with increasing age.

A J-beta primer mix and a sample-barcoded 5' primer were used in a second PCR of roughly 6 to 12 cycles. Each cDNA molecule carried a tag from a template-switch adaptor that contained 12 random nucleotides. TCRdb passed the 5' RACE reads through MiXCR, listing each CDR3 protein once. The table records roughly 800,000 distinct CDR3 sequences, around 25% of them present only once. The data were also submitted as part of a second study, on T cells of mothers and their children. This second report adds: Barcodes and 2-4 random nucleotides were added by M1S in the second PCR.

The source material was blood. The J gene is TRBJ2-5, the V gene TRBV6-5; no reliable D call. The end of the DNA aligns better with TRBJ2-7, so the J call may be wrong. This clonotype was sampled from a boy under 18 in good health. The CDR3 DNA sequence: TGTGCCAGCAGTTACCCGGACGAGCAGTACTTC. It yields the protein CASSYPDEQYF.